Presented here are 2 T cell receptor beta chains from one specimen sequenced in a study of T-cell memory formation after mild COVID-19. TCRdb processed the 5' RACE reads anew with MiXCR; each CDR3 protein has one entry. The sample has 550,000 to 600,000 distinct CDR3 sequences, roughly a fifth seen once. Sequenced material: PBMCs or a T cell subset sorted from them (not recorded which). The receptor set was obtained from an adult woman who had mild COVID-19 (a few samples of this study predate the infection). Cell type and time point are not known.

This clonotype was counted a few times. J is TRBJ2-3 and V is TRBV4-1, with a possible D match to TRBD2 (6 bases). V was pared by 4 bases and J by 4 bases, with 27 bases between. The CDR3 covers 19 residues. Germline loops: CDR1 MGHRA, CDR2 YSYEKL. CDR3: CASSPRGIGTVTQADTQYF. DNA of the CDR3: TGCGCCAGCAGCCCAAGAGGCATAGGGACTGTTACTCAAGCAGATACGCAGTATTTT.

The J gene is TRBJ2-4, the V gene TRBV20-1, with TRBD1 matching over 8 bases. The J segment lost 0 bases and the V segment lost 5 bases, leaving 3 bases of the junction unmatched. This CDR3 contains 14 residues. CDR1 is DFQATT and CDR2 is SNEGSKA in the germline V gene (reference sequence). DNA of the CDR3: TGCAGTGCTTGGACAGGGTTAGCCAAAAACATTCAGTACTTC. This gives the protein CSAWTGLAKNIQYF.